This TCR beta chain was sequenced during a study of CD8+ T cells in alopecia areata (dated by TCRdb to between 2018 and 2020). Background on the whole study: The treated patients, all with moderate-to-severe alopecia areata, were enrolled in an open-label pilot trial of oral tofacitinib given at 5 to 10 mg twice daily. In humans, TCRbeta sequencing was performed on scalp tissue and on sorted CD4+ and CD8+ peripheral blood T cells from healthy controls and from patients with patchy or totalis/universalis alopecia areata. Patients received tofacitinib for 6 to 18 months and were then followed off drug for 6 months to check for delayed response and recurrence. RNA came from the PAXgene miRNA kit for fixed scalp, the miRNeasy kit for PBMCs, and the RNeasy kit for mouse skin. Biopsies were taken from tofacitinib-treated patients at baseline and at 4 and 24 weeks of treatment, and a later scalp biopsy was taken in several of the tofacitinib-treated patients. High-throughput TCRbeta sequencing was used to examine T cell clonal expansion in alopecia areata in both the C3H/HeJ mouse model and human patients. Amplification of TCRbeta CDR3 regions was done by immunoSEQ multiplex PCR using 35 Vbeta forward primers and 13 Jbeta reverse primers. Scalp clonality was compared across normal scalp (n=4), patchy alopecia areata scalp (n=8), and alopecia totalis/universalis scalp (n=8). Study-wide conclusions, independent of this receptor: Shared TCR sequences between patients were less evident than in mice, which may be partly attributable to HLA diversity in the patient population. Compared with normal scalp, lesional scalp, particularly in alopecia totalis/universalis, had higher clonality and more expanded CD8+ clones, which suggests antigenic drive. Scalp TCR repertoire analysis is complicated because resident alphabeta T cells in normal human skin are also sequenced, whereas mouse skin is dominated by gammadelta T cells.

V is shortened by 2 bases, J by 5 bases, and the region joining them spans 12 bases. Taken from cysteine to phenylalanine, the CDR3 has 14 residues. Just the 42-base CDR3 DNA is kept, in frame starting at base 1. Based on the germline V gene, the CDR1 and CDR2 sequences are LGHNA and YSLEER. The meaning of the sample's time point label: baseline before oral tofacitinib. Lesional scalp punch biopsies and peripheral blood were collected from alopecia areata patients. After PBMCs were isolated by density centrifugation and stained for CD3, CD4 and CD8, a FACSAria was used to sort CD4+ and CD8+ T cells. Receptor amplification or capture employed the immunoSEQ multiplex PCR assay. RNA was extracted from all samples and reverse transcribed into cDNA, which served as template for TCR sequencing. First-strand cDNA was synthesized with SuperScript III using a 2:1 mix of oligo-dT and random hexamers. Amplification bias was assessed with a synthetic immune receptor repertoire, and residual bias was removed computationally. On the study's bioinformatics: Raw reads were preprocessed for error removal, and CDR3 was defined according to IMGT conventions as running from the conserved cysteine to phenylalanine. Clonality was calculated as 1 minus Shannon entropy normalized by log2 of the number of productive unique TCRs. Scalp TCRbeta sequences were cross-referenced with sorted blood CD4 and CD8 repertoires so that the CD4 or CD8 identity of scalp clones could be inferred. TCRdb holds this immuneACCESS table with in-frame rearrangements only. Some clones are missing; in checked studies, unresolved V genes explain under half, and the rest has no known cause. Clone size and V and J calls were adopted from that table, with D and trimming inferred from the DNA. This sample comprises roughly 130,000 clones, roughly three fifths of them detected only once. In total, the top ten clones hold less than 5.5% of the sample.

Of note for this clone: Its antigen remains undetermined. The record has no base qualities; no much larger clone is one base away.

The chain links TRBV4-3 with TRBJ1-2, with TRBD1 as a weak D call on 6 bases. The sequencing here drew on CD4+ T cells sorted from blood, taken at week 0. This receptor was identified in a human donor with alopecia areata. The CDR3 is CASSQLAGEYGYTF. The base sequence is TGCGCCAGCAGCCAATTGGCAGGGGAGTATGGCTACACCTTC.